This T cell receptor beta chain is from a study of graft-versus-host responses after intestinal transplantation. Study as a whole: Anti-thymocyte globulin induction, then tacrolimus and steroids for 3 to 4 years, went to all recipients. Points from the study as a whole: There were GvH clones found in recipient marrow, and some of them appeared first in ileum or blood. Graft-donor T cell macrochimerism coincided with high graft-versus-host to host-versus-graft clonal ratios in allografts.

This table comes from immunoSEQ multiplex PCR, and its TCRdb copy is limited to in-frame clones, with some not included. Among fewer than 150,000 clones listed, just over 90% were seen once. Worth noting for this clone: Its antigen remains unidentified.

The CDR3 has 14 residues. V lost 3 bases and J 2 bases, leaving 5 bases between the germline ends. Germline V CDR1 and CDR2: MRHNA, SNTAGT. The sample in question was unstimulated CD4+ T cells sorted from spleen or lymph node cells, obtained before intestinal transplant. This sequence originates from a human donor who received an intestinal transplant. The rearrangement links TRBV6-4 to TRBJ2-6; D is unclear. The CDR3 DNA reads TGTGCCAGCAGTGAAGCAGCTGGGGCCAACGTCCTGACTTTC. Its protein is CASSEAAGANVLTF.